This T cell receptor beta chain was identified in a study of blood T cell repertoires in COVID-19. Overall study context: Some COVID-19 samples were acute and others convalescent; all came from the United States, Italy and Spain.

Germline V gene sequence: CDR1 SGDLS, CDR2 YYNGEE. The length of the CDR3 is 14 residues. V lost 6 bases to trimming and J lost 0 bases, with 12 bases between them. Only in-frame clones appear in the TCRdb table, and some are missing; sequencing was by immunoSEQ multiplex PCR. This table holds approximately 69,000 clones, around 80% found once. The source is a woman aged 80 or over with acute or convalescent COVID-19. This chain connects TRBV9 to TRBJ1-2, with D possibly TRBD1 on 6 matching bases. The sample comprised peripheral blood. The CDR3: CASTAGGANYGYTF. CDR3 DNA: TGTGCCAGCACGGCTGGGGGCGCTAACTATGGCTACACCTTC.